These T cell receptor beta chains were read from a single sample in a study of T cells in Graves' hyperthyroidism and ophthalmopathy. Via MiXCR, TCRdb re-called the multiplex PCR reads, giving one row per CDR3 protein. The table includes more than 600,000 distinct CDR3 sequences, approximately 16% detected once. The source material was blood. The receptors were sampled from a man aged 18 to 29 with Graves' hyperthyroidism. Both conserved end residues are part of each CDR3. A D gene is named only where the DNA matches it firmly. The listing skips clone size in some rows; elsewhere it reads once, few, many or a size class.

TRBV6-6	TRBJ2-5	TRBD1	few	TGTGCCAGCAGTTACCAAGACAGGGCGATTGAGACCCAGTACTTC	CASSYQDRAIETQYF
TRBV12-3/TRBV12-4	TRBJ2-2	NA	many	TGTGCCAGCAGCTACCCCACGGTACTTTCGAACACCGGGGAGCTGTTTTTT	CASSYPTVLSNTGELFF
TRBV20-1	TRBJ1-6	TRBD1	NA	TGCAGTGCTAGAGTGCGGGGGACAGCTAATTCACCCCTCCACTTT	CSARVRGTANSPLHF
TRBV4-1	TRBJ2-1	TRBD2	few	TGCGCCAGCAGCCCCCGGGCGGGAGTCAGCAATGAGCAGTTCTTC	CASSPRAGVSNEQFF
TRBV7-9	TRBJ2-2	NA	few	TGTGCCAGCAGCTTAGGAAGGGGGGACACCGGGGAGCTGTTTTTT	CASSLGRGDTGELFF
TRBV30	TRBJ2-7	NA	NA	TGTGCCTGGAGTACCCGGGACTTAGCGTACTTC	CAWSTRDLAYF
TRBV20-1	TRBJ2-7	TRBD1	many	TGCAGTGCTGGGACAGGAGGCTCCTACGAGCAGTACTTC	CSAGTGGSYEQYF
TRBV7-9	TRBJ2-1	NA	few	TGTGCCAGCAGCTTAAGCGGGCGCCCCCAAGGGTACAATGAGCAGTTCTTC	CASSLSGRPQGYNEQFF
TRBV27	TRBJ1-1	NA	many	TGTGCCAGCAGGGCTAGTCTGAACACTGAAGCTTTCTTT	CASRASLNTEAFF
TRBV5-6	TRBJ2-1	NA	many	TGTGCCAGCAGCTTCCCAGGGCATAGCTCCTACAATGAGCAGTTCTTC	CASSFPGHSSYNEQFF
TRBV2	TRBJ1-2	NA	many	TGTGCCAGCAGTGTCCGGGCCAGGCAAAACTATGGCTACACCTTC	CASSVRARQNYGYTF
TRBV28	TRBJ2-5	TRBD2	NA	TGTGCCAGCAGTTTTTTGGGACTAGCGGGAGAAGAGACCCAGTACTTC	CASSFLGLAGEETQYF
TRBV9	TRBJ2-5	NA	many	TGTGCCAGCAGCGTAACCCCAGCGGCACCAAAAGAGACCCAGTACTTC	CASSVTPAAPKETQYF
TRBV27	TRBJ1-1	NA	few	TGTGCCAGCAGTTTATTTAGAGAGACTGAAGCTTTCTTT	CASSLFRETEAFF
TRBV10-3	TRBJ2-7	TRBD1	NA	TGTGCCATCAGCCCCGACAGGGCAGCCTACGAGCAGTACTTC	CAISPDRAAYEQYF
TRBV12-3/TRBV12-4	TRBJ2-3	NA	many	TGTGCCAGCAGCTCTCGGCCAGATACGCAGTATTTT	CASSSRPDTQYF
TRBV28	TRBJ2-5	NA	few	TGTGCCAGCAGCCGAATAAGGACTACCCCCAAAGAGACCCAGTACTTC	CASSRIRTTPKETQYF
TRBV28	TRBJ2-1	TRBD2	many	TGTGCCAGCAGTCAAAATCAGGGACTAGCGGCCTACAATGAGCAGTTCTTC	CASSQNQGLAAYNEQFF
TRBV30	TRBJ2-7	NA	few	TGTGCCTGGAGTGTACGTCGCGTACCCCTCGAGCAGTACTTC	CAWSVRRVPLEQYF
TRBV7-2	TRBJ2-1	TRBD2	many	TGTGCCAGCAGCTTAGTAGGTAGCGGGAGCTCCTACAATGAGCAGTTCTTC	CASSLVGSGSSYNEQFF
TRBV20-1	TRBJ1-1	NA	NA	TGCAGTGCTACGAGCGTCCGAATGAACACTGAAGCTTTCTTT	CSATSVRMNTEAFF
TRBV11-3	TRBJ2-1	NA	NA	TGTGCCAGCAGCTTAGATTGGGACGGGGCCGGATACAATGAGCAGTTCTTC	CASSLDWDGAGYNEQFF
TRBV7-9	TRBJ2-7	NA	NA	TGTGCCAGCAGCTTAGGGGGTGGGATCTCCTACGAGCAGTACTTC	CASSLGGGISYEQYF
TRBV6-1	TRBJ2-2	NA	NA	TGTGCCAGCAGTGCGGGCCCGAACACCGGGGAGCTGTTTTTT	CASSAGPNTGELFF
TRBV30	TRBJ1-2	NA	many	TGTGCCTGCCCGGGGGACGGCTACACCTTC	CACPGDGYTF
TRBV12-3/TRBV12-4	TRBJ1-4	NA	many	TGTGCCAGCAGTTTACAGACCCCTGGTGAAAAACTGTTTTTT	CASSLQTPGEKLFF
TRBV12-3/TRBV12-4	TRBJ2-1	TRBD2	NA	TGTGCCAGCAGTTCGACTAGCGGGATCGGGGAGCAGTTCTTC	CASSSTSGIGEQFF
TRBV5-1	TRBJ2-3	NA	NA	TGCGCCAGCAGCTTCCGGGCCACCCAAGATACGCAGTATTTT	CASSFRATQDTQYF
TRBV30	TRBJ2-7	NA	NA	TGTGCCTGGAGCGGGAGTTCTTACTACGAGCAGTACTTC	CAWSGSSYYEQYF
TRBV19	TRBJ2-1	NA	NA	TGTGCCAGTAGTATTTTCATGGGCAATGAGCAGTTCTTC	CASSIFMGNEQFF
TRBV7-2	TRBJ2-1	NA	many	TGTGCCAGCAGCGCCATACTAGGGAATGAGCAGTTCTTC	CASSAILGNEQFF
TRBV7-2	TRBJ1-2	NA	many	TGTGCCAGCAGCTTAAATAACTATGGCTACACCTTC	CASSLNNYGYTF
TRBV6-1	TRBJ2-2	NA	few	TGTGCCAGCAGTGAAGACCAGAATTACGGCGGGGAGCTGTTTTTT	CASSEDQNYGGELFF
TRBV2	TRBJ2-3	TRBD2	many	TGTGCCAGCAGTGAAGCTGGGACTAGCGGGAGTCCTTCTGATACGCAGTATTTT	CASSEAGTSGSPSDTQYF
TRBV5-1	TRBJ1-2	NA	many	TGCGCCAGCAGCCGGTCCGGGGGGAACTATGGCTACACCTTC	CASSRSGGNYGYTF
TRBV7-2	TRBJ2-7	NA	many	TGTGCCAGCAGCTTGATCGGGCAGGGGGGCTACGAGCAGTACTTC	CASSLIGQGGYEQYF
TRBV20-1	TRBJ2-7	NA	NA	TGCAGTGCTGGGGAAGGTAGGGAGTTGCAGTACTTC	CSAGEGRELQYF
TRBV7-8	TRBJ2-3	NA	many	TGTGCCAGCAGCTTACTTGCGGGCCCTTTCACAGATACGCAGTATTTT	CASSLLAGPFTDTQYF
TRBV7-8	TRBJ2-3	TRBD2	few	TGTGCCAGCAGCTTAACGCTAGCGGGAAGTATGGGAGATACGCAGTATTTT	CASSLTLAGSMGDTQYF
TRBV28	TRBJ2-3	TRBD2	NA	TGTGCCAGCAGTCCCCCGGGACTAGAGGGGGTATGGAATACGCAGTATTTT	CASSPPGLEGVWNTQYF
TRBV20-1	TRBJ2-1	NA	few	TGCAGTGCTACTAGCCGGGAGCAAAGGAGCAATGAGCAGTTCTTC	CSATSREQRSNEQFF
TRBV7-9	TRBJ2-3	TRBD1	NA	TGTGCCAGCAGCTTAGTAGGGCGCCGGGACAGGGAATTGAATACGCAGTATTTT	CASSLVGRRDRELNTQYF
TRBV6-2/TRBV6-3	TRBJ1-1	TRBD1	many	TGTGCCAGCAGCCCCTGGGCAGGGGGACTTGAGAACACTGAAGCTTTCTTT	CASSPWAGGLENTEAFF
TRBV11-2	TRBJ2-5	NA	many	TGTGCCAGCAGCTTGATGCCTCTGGCGGACCAAGAGACCCAGTACTTC	CASSLMPLADQETQYF
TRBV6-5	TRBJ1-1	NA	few	TGTGCCAGCAGTTACGGTCCCGGGGGGGTGTCACGAACTGAAGCTTTCTTT	CASSYGPGGVSRTEAFF
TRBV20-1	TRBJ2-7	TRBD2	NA	TGCAGTGGCAGGGGACTAGCGGGGTCGGGCGAGCAGTACTTC	CSGRGLAGSGEQYF